The present T cell receptor (beta chain) was sequenced within a study of T-cell reconstitution after alpha-beta-depleted transplantation in children. This clonotype was recorded many times. The CDR3 extends over 12 amino acids. Germline CDR1 reads SGHRS; CDR2 reads YFSETQ. The V end lost 3 bases, the J end lost 4 bases, and 8 bases lay between the germline ends. Unique molecular identifiers were incorporated during preparation of the TCRbeta library. TCRdb processed the PCR reads anew with MiXCR; each CDR3 protein has one entry. The profile shows tens of thousands of distinct CDR3 sequences, 4% to 5% of them singletons.

The J gene is TRBJ2-7, the V gene TRBV5-1, with a weak D call TRBD2 (6 bases). The sample consisted of PBMCs, mostly from graft donor cells, taken 180 days after TCRalphabeta/CD19-depleted stem cell transplant. This TCR was recovered from a boy under two years old who had a stem cell transplant for acute myeloid leukemia, so the T cells may come from the graft donor. The CDR3 DNA reads as TGCGCCAGCAGCTCAAGCGGGTACGAGCAGTACTTC. Translated: CASSSSGYEQYF.